One and the same sample provided the 4 T cell receptor beta chains below, sequenced in a study of Graves' ophthalmopathy and Graves' hyperthyroidism. Beta-chain TCR CDR3 regions were amplified from RNA transcripts. First-round RT-PCR used HTBI primers; second-round multiplex PCR followed. Each CDR3 protein gets one entry after TCRdb re-called the multiplex PCR reads with MiXCR. The table includes about 14,000 distinct CDR3 sequences, around 50% detected once. The sequencing input was peripheral blood. The receptor source for this set is a woman aged 30 to 39 with Graves' ophthalmopathy.

The chain uses TRBV7-9 and TRBJ1-4, with 7 positions matching TRBD1. V lost 5 bases and J lost 3; bases outside the gene matches: 3. Per the germline V gene, CDR1 is SEHNR and CDR2 is FQNEAQ (reference sequence). The CDR3 has 14 amino acids. The CDR3 sequence is CASSQGQSNEKLFF. CDR3 in DNA: TGTGCCAGCAGCCAGGGACAGTCTAATGAAAAACTGTTTTTT.

This clonotype was observed a few times. J is TRBJ1-5 and V is TRBV14; 7 nucleotides match TRBD1. With 1 base clipped from V and 6 bases from J, the junction kept 3 bases outside the gene matches. Germline V lookup: CDR1 SGHDN, CDR2 FVKESK. The CDR3 totals 14 residues. The CDR3 spells CASSQGGGGQPQHF. The CDR3 bases are TGTGCCAGCAGCCAAGGAGGGGGCGGTCAGCCCCAGCATTTT. Supplemented by reference TRBV14 and TRBJ1-5, the full variable domain reads EAGVTQFPSHSVIEKGQTVTLRCDPISGHDNLYWYRRVMGKEIKFLLHFVKESKQDESGMPNNRFLAERTGGTYSTLKVQPAELEDSGVYFCASSQGGGGQPQHFGDGTRLSIL.

In its sample, this clonotype was seen many times. The V call is TRBV14, the J call TRBJ1-1; D is ambiguous. Per germline, CDR1 SGHDN and CDR2 FVKESK. The V gene lost 3 bases and the J gene lost 4 bases, with 27 bases spanning the gap. The CDR3 spans 19 residues. CDR3 protein: CASSHSSDRALTFFTEAFF. CDR3 bases: TGTGCCAGCAGCCACTCCTCAGACCGGGCTTTAACGTTCTTCACTGAAGCTTTCTTT.

J is TRBJ2-3 and V is TRBV10-3; 15 positions match TRBD2. V lost 7 bases, J lost 0 bases, and 17 bases stayed unmatched. CDR3 length: 21 amino acids. The germline CDR1 and CDR2 sequences are ENHRY and SYGVKD. The CDR3 sequence: CAITPHLGLAGGGISTDTQYF. The CDR3 bases are TGTGCCATCACTCCGCACCTGGGACTAGCGGGAGGCGGGATCAGCACAGATACGCAGTATTTT.